The 3 T cell receptor beta chains in this list originate from one sample, sequenced in a study of blood T cell repertoires in COVID-19. Only in-frame clones appear in the TCRdb table, and some are missing; sequencing was by immunoSEQ multiplex PCR. The repertoire consists of about 37,000 clones, with 91% occurring once and the leading ten covering around a sixth. Material: peripheral blood. These receptors came from a woman in her twenties or thirties in a cohort sampled during active COVID-19.

The V call is TRBV7-8, the J call TRBJ2-3; TRBD2 aligns across 8 bases. In germline, CDR1 is SGHVS, CDR2 FQNEAQ. There are 16 residues in the CDR3. Trimming took 1 base from V and 0 from J; bases not matched to a gene: 3. The DNA for the CDR3 is TGTGCCAGCAGCTTAGTCGGCGGGAGGAGCACAGATACGCAGTATTTT. Translating it yields CASSLVGGRSTDTQYF.

The CDR3 coding sequence is TGCGCCAGCAGTGATACAGCTAATCAGCCCCAGCATTTT. Protein sequence: CASSDTANQPQHF. The rearrangement uses TRBV10-1 and TRBJ1-5; D gene unclear. The length of the CDR3 is 13 residues. In germline, CDR1 is WNHNN, CDR2 SYGVQD (reference sequence). V lost 3 bases and J lost 4, with 7 bases in between.

The V and J genes are TRBV7-8 and TRBJ2-3, with D possibly being TRBD2 (6 bases). CDR3 length: 16 amino acids. Germline CDR1 reads SGHVS; CDR2 reads FQNEAQ. Trimming removed 8 bases at V and 1 base at J, with 19 bases between. The CDR3 DNA is TGTGCCAGCCAGAAGGGGCGGGAACCACGCACAGATACGCAGTATTTT. Amino acid sequence: CASQKGREPRTDTQYF.